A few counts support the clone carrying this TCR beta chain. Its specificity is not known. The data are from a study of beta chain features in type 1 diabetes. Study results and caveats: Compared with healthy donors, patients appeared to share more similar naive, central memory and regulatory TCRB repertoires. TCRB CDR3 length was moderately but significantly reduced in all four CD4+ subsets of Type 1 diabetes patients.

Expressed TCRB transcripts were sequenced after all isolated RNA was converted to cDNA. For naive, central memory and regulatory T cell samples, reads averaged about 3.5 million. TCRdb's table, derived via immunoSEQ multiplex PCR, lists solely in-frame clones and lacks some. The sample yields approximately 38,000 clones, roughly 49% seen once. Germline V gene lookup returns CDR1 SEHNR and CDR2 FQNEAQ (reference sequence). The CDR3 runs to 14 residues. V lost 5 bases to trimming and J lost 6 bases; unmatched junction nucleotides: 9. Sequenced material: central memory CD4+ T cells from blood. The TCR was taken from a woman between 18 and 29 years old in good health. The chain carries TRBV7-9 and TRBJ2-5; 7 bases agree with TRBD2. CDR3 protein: CASSPRGGAKTQYF. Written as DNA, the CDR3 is TGTGCCAGCAGCCCCCGGGGAGGGGCGAAGACCCAGTACTTC.